This T cell receptor beta chain was sequenced in a study of blood T cell repertoires in COVID-19. This clone was seen just once. Produced via immunoSEQ multiplex PCR; TCRdb's table is partial and in-frame only. This table has 150,000 to 250,000 clones, 90% to 95% appearing once. Germline V CDR1 and CDR2: MRHNA, SNTAGT. The CDR3 has 16 amino acids. The germline V and J ends were trimmed by 6 bases and 7 bases, with 22 bases remaining between them. The chain combines TRBV6-4 with TRBJ2-1, with a possible D match to TRBD1 (7 bases). Sequences were obtained from peripheral blood. The clonotype originates from a man under 40 with COVID-19, enrolled during active disease. In nucleotides, the CDR3 is TGTGCCAGCAGCTCTGGAGGGGGCTCACAGGAGAATGAGCAGTTCTTC. Its translation: CASSSGGGSQENEQFF.